The 15 T cell receptor beta chains below all came from one sample that was sequenced in a study of cytotoxic CD8 clonotypes in ibrutinib-treated CLL. Clones were sequenced by immunoSEQ multiplex PCR, and TCRdb holds only the in-frame ones, with some missing. The sample holds 55,000 to 80,000 clones, roughly nine tenths seen once. The starting material was PBMCs, obtained after 12 months of ibrutinib treatment. The receptors originated from a human donor with chronic lymphocytic leukemia.

The rearrangement uses TRBV2 and TRBJ2-5; 9 bases agree with TRBD2. This CDR3 spans 16 amino acids. Per the germline V gene, CDR1 is SNHLY and CDR2 is FYNNEI. The V gene end was trimmed by 0 bases and the J gene end by 5 bases; junction bases not matched to a gene: 7. This CDR3 reads CASSEALSGSRETQYF. CDR3 bases: TGTGCCAGCAGTGAAGCGCTTAGCGGGAGTAGGGAGACCCAGTACTTC.

The chain joins TRBV11-2 to TRBJ2-7; 9 bases line up with TRBD1. The CDR3 is made up of 18 amino acids. J was trimmed by 5 bases and V by 1 base; bases with no gene match: 15. Germline V CDR1 and CDR2: SGHAT, FQNNGV. The CDR3 here is CASSLVRDLGQGVDEQYF. In nucleotides, the CDR3 is TGTGCCAGCAGCTTAGTGCGAGACTTGGGACAGGGTGTCGACGAGCAGTACTTC.

J is TRBJ1-3 and V is TRBV19; the match to TRBD1 covers 7 bases. V shed 1 base, J shed 4 bases, and the junction held 4 bases outside the gene matches. Germline V lookup: CDR1 LNHDA, CDR2 SQIVND (reference sequence). The CDR3 has 15 amino acids. The CDR3 sequence: CASSIATGQGNTIYF. The CDR3 bases are TGTGCCAGTAGTATAGCAACGGGACAGGGAAACACCATATATTTT.

The chain couples TRBV11-3 to TRBJ2-5, with TRBD2 as a possible D gene (6 bases). CDR1 and CDR2 (germline): SGHNT, YENEEA. Trimming removed 5 bases at V and 3 bases at J, with 16 bases between. CDR3 length equals 15 residues. CDR3 sequence (DNA): TGTGCCAGCAGCCTGCGTGAGGCGGGAAAAGAGACCCAGTACTTC. It yields the protein CASSLREAGKETQYF.

This chain links TRBV2 with TRBJ2-4; 9 bases map to TRBD2. The V gene end was trimmed by 4 bases and the J gene end by 7 bases; junction bases not matched to a gene: 2. The germline CDR1 and CDR2 sequences are SNHLY and FYNNEI. The CDR3 loop spans 13 amino acids. The CDR3 DNA sequence: TGTGCCAGCAGTGCCGGACTAGCGAACATTCAGTACTTC. Translated, it gives CASSAGLANIQYF.

Turning to this clone: The sample holds other DNA sequences that translate to the same CDR3. V usage is TRBV14 and J usage is TRBJ2-7, with 7 nucleotides matching TRBD1. Trimming cost V 6 bases and J 0 bases; bases outside gene matches: 5. Looked up from germline, CDR1 is SGHDN and CDR2 is FVKESK. The CDR3 runs 14 residues. The CDR3 DNA reads as TGTGCCAGCAGAGCGAGACAGGGCTCCTACGAGCAGTACTTC. It yields the protein CASRARQGSYEQYF.

This clone occurred a few times. The chain uses TRBV25-1 and TRBJ2-5, with 12 positions matching TRBD2. V was pared by 4 bases and J by 4 bases, with 7 bases of the junction left unmatched. Germline V lookup: CDR1 MGHDK, CDR2 SYGVNS. The length of the CDR3 is 16 residues. In DNA, the CDR3 is TGTGCCAGCAGTGGGCTAGCGGGAGGGCCGGGAGAGACCCAGTACTTC. Its translation is CASSGLAGGPGETQYF.

The CDR3 DNA reads TGTGCCAGCAGGGTCAGAGTTGATTCACCCCTCCACTTT. Its protein is CASRVRVDSPLHF. The V gene is TRBV6-6, the J gene TRBJ1-6; D gene ambiguous. Trimming stripped 6 bases from V and 8 bases from J, with 11 bases between. The CDR3 contains 13 residues. Germline V gene data show CDR1 as MNHNY and CDR2 as SVGAGI (reference sequence).

This clone was observed a handful of times. The V and J genes are TRBV19 and TRBJ2-1, with 7 bases identical to TRBD1. With 6 bases clipped from V and 3 bases from J, the junction kept 2 bases outside the gene matches. This CDR3 spans 13 amino acids. Germline CDR1 reads LNHDA; CDR2 reads SQIVND (reference sequence). The chain's CDR3 is CASSRTGYNEQFF. Written as DNA, the CDR3 is TGTGCCAGTAGCCGGACAGGCTACAATGAGCAGTTCTTC.

The genes are TRBV28 and TRBJ2-7, with D tentatively TRBD1 (5 bases). CDR3 length: 16 residues. CDR1 is MDHEN and CDR2 is SYDVKM in the germline V gene. Between the trimmed V and J ends, which lost 4 bases and 0 bases, there was a span of 16 bases. The CDR3: CASSYRKDKSSYEQYF. Written as DNA, the CDR3 is TGTGCCAGCAGTTACCGGAAGGACAAGAGCTCCTACGAGCAGTACTTC. Variable domain in full (rest from reference TRBV28 and TRBJ2-7): DVKVTQSSRYLVKRTGEKVFLECVQDMDHENMFWYRQDPGLGLRLIYFSYDVKMKEKGDIPEGYSVSREKKERFSLILESASTNQTSMYLCASSYRKDKSSYEQYFGPGTRLTVT.

The chain is built from TRBV7-9 and TRBJ1-2; 11 bases are shared with TRBD1. The CDR3 extends over 14 amino acids. Per germline, CDR1 SEHNR and CDR2 FQNEAQ (reference sequence). V gave up 5 bases and J gave up 5 bases; unmatched junction bases: 4. As DNA, the CDR3 is TGTGCCAGCAGCCGGGACAGGGGGTCTTATGGCTACACCTTC. Translating it yields CASSRDRGSYGYTF.

The chain has TRBV28 and TRBJ1-1; 11 positions match TRBD1. The germline V gene encodes CDR1 MDHEN and CDR2 SYDVKM. The CDR3 consists of 15 residues. Losses at the gene ends were 6 bases for V and 5 bases for J; bases not matched to a gene: 8. Written as DNA, the CDR3 is TGTGCCAGCAGAGGACAGGGGGCGATACGGACTGAAGCTTTCTTT. As protein: CASRGQGAIRTEAFF.

CDR3 loop: CASRDGTPLNEKLFF. The CDR3 region has the DNA TGTGCCAGTAGGGATGGGACGCCGTTAAATGAAAAACTGTTTTTT. V gene TRBV19 combines with J gene TRBJ1-4; perhaps TRBD1 as D (5 bases). Germline CDR1 and CDR2: LNHDA and SQIVND (reference sequence). The CDR3 has 15 amino acids. Trimming removed 6 bases from V and 5 bases from J, with 16 bases in between.

V and J are TRBV6-5 and TRBJ1-3; D remains unclear. Trimming cost V 0 bases and J 1 base, with 7 bases left between them. This CDR3 region has 15 residues. The germline CDR1 and CDR2 sequences are MNHEY and SVGAGI. The CDR3 sequence: CASSYSRESGNTIYF. CDR3 nucleotides: TGTGCCAGCAGTTACTCACGGGAATCTGGAAACACCATATATTTT.

The chain links TRBV2 to TRBJ1-4, with D possibly being TRBD1 (5 bases). The germline V gene has CDR1 SNHLY and CDR2 FYNNEI. The CDR3 length is 19 residues. Trimming cost V 5 bases and J 0 bases, with 22 bases left between them. CDR3 loop: CASSRQTPVRGATNEKLFF. CDR3 coding DNA: TGTGCCAGCAGTCGGCAGACTCCAGTCCGGGGGGCAACTAATGAAAAACTGTTTTTT.